This T cell receptor beta chain was documented in a study of blood T cell repertoires in COVID-19. Authors' data handling: Reference gene primer amplification yielded estimated nucleated cell counts. Here immunoSEQ multiplex PCR was the method, and the copy in TCRdb shows in-frame clones only, minus some. The DNA was the basis for D and trimming; V, J and clone size are from that table. The sample lists a few hundred thousand clones; 80% to 90% were seen once. V dropped 6 bases and J dropped 6; count of bases not matched to a gene: 4. Germline V gene sequence: CDR1 MNHEY, CDR2 SMNVEV (reference sequence). CDR3 size: 13 residues. Cohorts were assigned according to the clinical history that participants reported. This clone was counted between two and nine times.

The gene calls are TRBV27 and TRBJ1-4; 7 bases agree with TRBD1. The specimen sequenced was PBMCs or T cells enriched from blood (not recorded which). The sequence derives from a man aged 25 to 45 who had recovered from COVID-19. CDR3 DNA: TGTGCCAGCAGCCGACAGGGAGATGAAAAACTGTTTTTT. Its translation: CASSRQGDEKLFF.